A selection of T cell receptor beta chains follows, all from one sample in a study of spatial heterogeneity in lung cancer. Each CDR3 protein is one row after TCRdb ran MiXCR on the 5' RACE reads. The sample yields over 45,000 distinct CDR3 sequences, roughly 12% seen once. The sequences come from PBMCs, collected at follow-up. The receptors derive from a male donor with early-stage non-small cell lung cancer. The CDR3 runs from the conserved cysteine through the conserved F or W. A D gene is named only where the DNA matches it firmly. Only part of the rows carry a size: once, few, many, or a class if the clone is expanded.

few	TRBJ2-5	NA	TRBV2	TGTGCCAGCCGGCCGGAGGAGACCCAGTACTTC	CASRPEETQYF
many	TRBJ2-2	NA	TRBV7-2	TGTGCCAGCAGCTTGTACACCGGGGAGCTGTTTTTT	CASSLYTGELFF
few	TRBJ2-7	TRBD1	TRBV13	TGTGCCAGCAGCCCGACAGGGGCTTCCTACGAGCAGTACTTC	CASSPTGASYEQYF
many	TRBJ2-7	NA	TRBV19	TGTGCCAGTAGTTTCCAAGGGGATATGTTGGTGGACGAGCAGTACTTC	CASSFQGDMLVDEQYF
many	TRBJ2-3	NA	TRBV5-1	TGCGCCAGCAGCACCTCCAGGGGCGCATCGGATACGCAGTATTTT	CASSTSRGASDTQYF
many	TRBJ1-6	NA	TRBV7-2	TGTGCCAGCAGCTTTTGGGCAAATTCACCCCTCCACTTT	CASSFWANSPLHF
many	TRBJ2-2	TRBD1	TRBV7-7	TGTGCCAGCAGCCTGGGGACAGGCCTGACCGGGGAGCTGTTTTTT	CASSLGTGLTGELFF
NA	TRBJ2-3	TRBD2	TRBV6-2/TRBV6-3	TGTGCCAGCAGTTCACCCTGGACTAGCGGGAGGATGGATACGCAGTATTTT	CASSSPWTSGRMDTQYF
NA	TRBJ2-4	NA	TRBV5-1	TGCGCCAGCAGCTTGGGAGGGGCGGACATTCAGTACTTC	CASSLGGADIQYF
many	TRBJ2-1	NA	TRBV10-3	TGTGCCATCAGCCTCGCCGGCGAGGGGCTTAGCTCCTACAATGAGCAGTTCTTC	CAISLAGEGLSSYNEQFF
many	TRBJ2-3	NA	TRBV7-2	TGTGCCAGCAGCCCCGGCGGGTTTGGCACAGATACGCAGTATTTT	CASSPGGFGTDTQYF
many	TRBJ1-1	NA	TRBV5-1	TGCGCCAGCAGCCGGGACCCTGAGAACACTGAAGCTTTCTTT	CASSRDPENTEAFF
many	TRBJ2-7	NA	TRBV7-9	TGTGCCAGCAGCGCGCCTAGGGACCCCTACGAGCAGTACTTC	CASSAPRDPYEQYF
few	TRBJ2-5	NA	TRBV7-2	TGTGCCAGCAGCTTAGTTTTAGCGGCTACCCAGTACTTC	CASSLVLAATQYF